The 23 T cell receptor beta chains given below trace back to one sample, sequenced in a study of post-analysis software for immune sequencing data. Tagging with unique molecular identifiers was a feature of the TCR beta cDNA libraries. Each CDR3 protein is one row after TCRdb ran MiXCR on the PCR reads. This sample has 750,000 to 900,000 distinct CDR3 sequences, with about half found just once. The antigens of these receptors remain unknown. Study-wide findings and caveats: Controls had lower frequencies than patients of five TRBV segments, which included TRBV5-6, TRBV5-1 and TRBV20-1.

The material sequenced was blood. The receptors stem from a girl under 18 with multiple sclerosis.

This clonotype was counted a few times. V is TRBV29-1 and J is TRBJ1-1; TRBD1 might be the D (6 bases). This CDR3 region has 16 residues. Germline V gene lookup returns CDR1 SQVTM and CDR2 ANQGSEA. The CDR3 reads CTTGRVSGDLLTEAFF. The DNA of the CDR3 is TGCACCACGGGGAGGGTATCAGGGGACCTCCTCACTGAAGCTTTCTTT.

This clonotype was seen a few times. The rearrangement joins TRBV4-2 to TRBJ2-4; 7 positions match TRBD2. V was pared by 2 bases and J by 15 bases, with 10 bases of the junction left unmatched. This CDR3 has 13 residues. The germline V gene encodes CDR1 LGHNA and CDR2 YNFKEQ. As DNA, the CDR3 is TGTGCCAGCAGCCAACCCGGACTAGTGGAGGCGTACTTC. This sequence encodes CASSQPGLVEAYF.

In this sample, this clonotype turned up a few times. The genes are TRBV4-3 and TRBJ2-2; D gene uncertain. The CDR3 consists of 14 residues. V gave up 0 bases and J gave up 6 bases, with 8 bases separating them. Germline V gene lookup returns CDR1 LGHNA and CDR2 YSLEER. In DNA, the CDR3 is TGCGCCAGCAGCCAAGATGTCTACTCCGGGGAGCTGTTTTTT. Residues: CASSQDVYSGELFF.

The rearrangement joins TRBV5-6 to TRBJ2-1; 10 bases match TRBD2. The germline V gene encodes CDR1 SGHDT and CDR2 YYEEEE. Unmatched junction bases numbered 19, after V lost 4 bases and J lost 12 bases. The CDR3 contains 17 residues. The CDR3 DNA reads TGTGCCAGCAGCCCACTTGGAGCGGGAGGGCCTTGGGATGGGCAGTTCTTC. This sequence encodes CASSPLGAGGPWDGQFF. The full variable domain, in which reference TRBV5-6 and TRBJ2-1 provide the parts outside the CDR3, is DAGVTQSPTHLIKTRGQQVTLRCSPKSGHDTVSWYQQALGQGPQFIFQYYEEEERQRGNFPDRFSGHQFPNYSSELNVNALLLGDSALYLCASSPLGAGGPWDGQFFGPGTRLTVL.

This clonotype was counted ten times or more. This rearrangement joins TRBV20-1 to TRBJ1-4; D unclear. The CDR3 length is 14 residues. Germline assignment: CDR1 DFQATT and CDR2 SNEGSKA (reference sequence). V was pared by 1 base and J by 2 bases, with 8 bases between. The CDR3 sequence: CSARGAVTNEKLFF. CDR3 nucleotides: TGCAGTGCTAGAGGGGCAGTGACTAATGAAAAACTGTTTTTT.

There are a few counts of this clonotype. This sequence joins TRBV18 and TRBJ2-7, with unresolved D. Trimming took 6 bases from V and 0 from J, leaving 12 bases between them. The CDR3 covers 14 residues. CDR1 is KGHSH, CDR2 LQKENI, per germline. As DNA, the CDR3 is TGTGCCAGCTCGGGCGGTGGCGGCTCCTACGAGCAGTACTTC. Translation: CASSGGGGSYEQYF.

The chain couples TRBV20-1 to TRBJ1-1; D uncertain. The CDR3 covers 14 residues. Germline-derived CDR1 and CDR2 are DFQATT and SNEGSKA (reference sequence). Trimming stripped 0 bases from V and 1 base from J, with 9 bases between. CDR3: CSARDYWRNTEAFF. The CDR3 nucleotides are TGCAGTGCTAGAGATTATTGGAGGAACACTGAAGCTTTCTTT.

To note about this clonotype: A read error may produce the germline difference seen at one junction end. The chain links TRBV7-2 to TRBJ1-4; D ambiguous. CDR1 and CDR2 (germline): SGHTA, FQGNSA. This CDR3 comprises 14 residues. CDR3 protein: CASSPGRLDEKLFF. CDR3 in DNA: TGTGCCAGCAGCCCTGGGAGGCTTGATGAGAAACTGTTTTTT.

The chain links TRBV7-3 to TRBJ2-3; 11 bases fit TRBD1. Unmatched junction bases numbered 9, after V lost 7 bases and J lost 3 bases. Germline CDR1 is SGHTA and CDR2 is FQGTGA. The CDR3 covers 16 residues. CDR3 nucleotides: TGTGCCAGCAACCATCGGACAGGGGGCGCAACAGATACGCAGTATTTT. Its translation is CASNHRTGGATDTQYF.

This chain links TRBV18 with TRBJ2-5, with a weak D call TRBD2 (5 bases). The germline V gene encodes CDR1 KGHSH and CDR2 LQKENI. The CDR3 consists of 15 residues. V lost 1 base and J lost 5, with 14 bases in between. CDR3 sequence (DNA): TGTGCCAGCTCACCACGGGCCCTATTAGCGGAGACCCAGTACTTC. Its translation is CASSPRALLAETQYF.

In nucleotides, the CDR3 is TGTGCCAGCAGCGTAGACTTCTTGACTAGCGGGAATGTGGAAGATACGCAGTATTTT. Amino acid sequence: CASSVDFLTSGNVEDTQYF. The rearrangement uses TRBV9 and TRBJ2-3; TRBD2 agrees at 11 bases. The CDR3 loop spans 19 amino acids. Unmatched junction bases numbered 14, after V lost 0 bases and J lost 5 bases. CDR1 SGDLS and CDR2 YYNGEE come from the germline V gene.

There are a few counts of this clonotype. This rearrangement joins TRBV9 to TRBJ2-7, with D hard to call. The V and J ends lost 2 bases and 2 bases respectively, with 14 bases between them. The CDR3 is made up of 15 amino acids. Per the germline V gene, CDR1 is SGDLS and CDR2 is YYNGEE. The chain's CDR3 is CASSVGLSNTYEQYF. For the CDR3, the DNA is TGTGCCAGCAGCGTGGGCCTGAGCAATACCTACGAGCAGTACTTC.

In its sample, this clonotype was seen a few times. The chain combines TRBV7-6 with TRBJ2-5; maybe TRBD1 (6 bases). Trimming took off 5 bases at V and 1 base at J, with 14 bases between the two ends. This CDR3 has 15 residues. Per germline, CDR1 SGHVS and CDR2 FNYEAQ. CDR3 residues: CASSQPGQLQETQYF. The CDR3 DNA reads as TGTGCCAGCAGCCAGCCGGGACAACTCCAAGAGACCCAGTACTTC.

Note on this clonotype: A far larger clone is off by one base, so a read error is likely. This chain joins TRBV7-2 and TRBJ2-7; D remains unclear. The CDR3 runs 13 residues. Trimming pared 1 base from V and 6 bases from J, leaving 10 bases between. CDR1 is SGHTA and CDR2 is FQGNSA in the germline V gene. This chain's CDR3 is CASSLGGGCEQYF. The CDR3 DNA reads TGTGCCAGCAGCTTAGGCGGCGGCTGCGAGCAGTACTTC.

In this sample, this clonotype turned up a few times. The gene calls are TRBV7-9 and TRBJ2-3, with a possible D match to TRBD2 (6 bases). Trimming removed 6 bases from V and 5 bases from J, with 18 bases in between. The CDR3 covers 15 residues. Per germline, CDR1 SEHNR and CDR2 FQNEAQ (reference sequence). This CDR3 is CASRDLSGWGDTQYF. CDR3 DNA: TGTGCCAGCAGGGACCTTAGCGGATGGGGAGATACGCAGTATTTT.

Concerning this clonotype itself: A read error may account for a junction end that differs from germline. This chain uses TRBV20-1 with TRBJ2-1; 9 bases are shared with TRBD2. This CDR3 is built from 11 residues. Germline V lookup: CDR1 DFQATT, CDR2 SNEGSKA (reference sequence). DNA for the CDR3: TGCAGTGCTAGAGGGCTAGCGGGAAGGCTCTTC. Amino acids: CSARGLAGRLF.

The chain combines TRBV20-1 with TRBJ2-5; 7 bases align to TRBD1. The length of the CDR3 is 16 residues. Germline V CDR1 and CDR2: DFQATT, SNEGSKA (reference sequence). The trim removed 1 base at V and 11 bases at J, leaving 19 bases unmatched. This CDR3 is CSARGALAIHQGEQYF. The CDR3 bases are TGCAGTGCTAGAGGGGCCTTAGCGATACATCAGGGGGAGCAGTACTTC.

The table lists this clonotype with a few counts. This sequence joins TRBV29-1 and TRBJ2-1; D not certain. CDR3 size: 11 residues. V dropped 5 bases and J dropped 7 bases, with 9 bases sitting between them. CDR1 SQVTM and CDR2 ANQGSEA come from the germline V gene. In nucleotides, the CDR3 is TGCAGCGTTTTGTCTGTAAATGAGCAGTTCTTC. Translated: CSVLSVNEQFF.

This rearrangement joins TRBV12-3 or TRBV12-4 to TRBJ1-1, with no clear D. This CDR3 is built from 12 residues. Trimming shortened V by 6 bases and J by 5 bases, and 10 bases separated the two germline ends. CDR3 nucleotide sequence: TGTGCCAGCAGGCCTGGTGGTACTGAAGCTTTCTTT. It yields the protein CASRPGGTEAFF.

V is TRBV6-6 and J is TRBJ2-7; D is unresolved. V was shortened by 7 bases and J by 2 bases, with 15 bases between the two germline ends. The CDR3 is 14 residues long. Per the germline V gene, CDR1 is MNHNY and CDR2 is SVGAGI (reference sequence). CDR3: CASTKGRSAYEQYF. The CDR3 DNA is TGTGCCAGCACCAAAGGCAGGTCCGCCTACGAGCAGTACTTC.

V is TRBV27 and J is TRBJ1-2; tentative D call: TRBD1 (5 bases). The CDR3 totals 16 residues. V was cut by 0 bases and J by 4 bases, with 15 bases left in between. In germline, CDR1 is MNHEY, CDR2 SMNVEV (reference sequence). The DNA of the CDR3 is TGTGCCAGCAGTTTATCCCCGCCCAGGGTGGGCTATGGCTACACCTTC. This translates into CASSLSPPRVGYGYTF.

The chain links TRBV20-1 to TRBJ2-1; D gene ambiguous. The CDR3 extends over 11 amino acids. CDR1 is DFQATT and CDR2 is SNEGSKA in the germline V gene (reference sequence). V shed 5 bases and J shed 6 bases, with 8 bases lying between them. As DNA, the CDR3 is TGCAGTGCTGTTAGACCCAATGAGCAGTTCTTC. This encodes CSAVRPNEQFF.

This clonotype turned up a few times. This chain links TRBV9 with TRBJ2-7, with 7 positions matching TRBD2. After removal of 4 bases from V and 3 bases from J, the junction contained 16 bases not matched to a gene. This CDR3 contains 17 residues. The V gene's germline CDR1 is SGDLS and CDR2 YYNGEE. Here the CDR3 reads CASSSGFGLAEGYEQYF. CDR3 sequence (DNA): TGTGCCAGCAGCTCCGGTTTCGGGCTAGCGGAGGGCTACGAGCAGTACTTC.